The clone carrying this T cell receptor (beta chain) has only a few counts. Its specificity is not known. Other nucleotide sequences from this sample produce the same CDR3. Sequencing used immunoSEQ multiplex PCR; TCRdb keeps in-frame clones, though not all of them. The repertoire holds 200,000 or so clones, about 89% seen once, with 2.5% to 3% in the top ten. Germline V gene data show CDR1 as SNHLY and CDR2 as FYNNEI. The CDR3 runs to 13 residues. V lost 4 bases and J 1 base, leaving 4 bases between the germline ends. The data are from a study of T cell responses to AZD1222 COVID-19 vaccine. General observations from the study: No repertoire was sampled before or during the peak T cell response, only after it.

This chain uses TRBV2 with TRBJ2-2; D is undetermined. This receptor was taken from an adult in good health. This specimen was peripheral blood, taken on day 0 of MenACWY control vaccination. The CDR3 DNA follows: TGTGCCAGCAGTGGGGTGAACACCGGGGAGCTGTTTTTT. This sequence encodes CASSGVNTGELFF.